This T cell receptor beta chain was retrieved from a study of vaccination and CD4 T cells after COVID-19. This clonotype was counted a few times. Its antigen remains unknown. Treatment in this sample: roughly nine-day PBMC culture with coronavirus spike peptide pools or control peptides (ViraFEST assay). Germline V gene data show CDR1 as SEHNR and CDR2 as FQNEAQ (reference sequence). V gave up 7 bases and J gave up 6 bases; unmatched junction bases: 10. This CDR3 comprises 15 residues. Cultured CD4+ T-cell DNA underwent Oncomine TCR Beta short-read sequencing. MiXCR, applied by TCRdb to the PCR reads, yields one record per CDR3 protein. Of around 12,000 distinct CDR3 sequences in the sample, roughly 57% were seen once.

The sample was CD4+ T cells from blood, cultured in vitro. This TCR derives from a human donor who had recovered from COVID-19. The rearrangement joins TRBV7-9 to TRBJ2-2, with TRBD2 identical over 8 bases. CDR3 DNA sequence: TGTGCCAGCACTCCGGGCCCCGGGAGGGCCGGGGAGCTGTTTTTT. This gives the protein CASTPGPGRAGELFF.